Presented here are 27 T cell receptor beta chains from one specimen sequenced in a study of T cell repertoires in cytomegalovirus infection. Via MiXCR, TCRdb re-called the reads, giving one row per CDR3 protein. The sample includes 400,000 or so distinct CDR3 sequences, around 32% of them seen just once. Specimen: PBMCs. The origin of the receptors is a human donor in good health (CMV status not recorded). Some clones in this sample may be carry-over from other donors' samples.

This clonotype turned up a few times. This chain uses TRBV6-2 or TRBV6-3 with TRBJ1-5, with D hard to call. Trimming left V 7 bases short and J 1 base short, with 17 bases between. Per the germline V gene, CDR1 is MNHEY and CDR2 is SVGEGT. The CDR3 loop spans 16 amino acids. CDR3 nucleotide sequence: TGTGCCAGCACCCCCGGTGGCCCGGCAAGCAATCAGCCCCAGCATTTT. Protein sequence: CASTPGGPASNQPQHF.

This clonotype was detected only a few times. V gene TRBV20-1 combines with J gene TRBJ2-7; D might be TRBD2 (7 bases). Trimming took off 6 bases at V and 7 bases at J, with 16 bases between the two ends. CDR3 length: 12 amino acids. The germline V gene has CDR1 DFQATT and CDR2 SNEGSKA (reference sequence). This CDR3 is CSARRGGREQYF. The CDR3 DNA follows: TGCAGTGCCCGGAGGGGGGGGAGAGAGCAGTACTTC.

This sequence joins TRBV24-1 and TRBJ2-1, with 8 bases lining up with TRBD1. This CDR3 contains 17 residues. Germline V gene data show CDR1 as KGHDR and CDR2 as SFDVKD. With 2 bases clipped from V and 3 bases from J, the junction kept 8 bases outside the gene matches. The CDR3 reads CATSDSLTGDFYNEQFF. CDR3 sequence (DNA): TGTGCCACCAGTGATTCCCTGACAGGGGACTTCTACAATGAGCAGTTCTTC.

The chain links TRBV7-2 to TRBJ2-1; no clear D gene. This CDR3 has 13 amino acids. The germline CDR1 and CDR2 sequences are SGHTA and FQGNSA. The V and J ends lost 4 bases and 10 bases respectively, with 14 bases between them. The CDR3 reads CASSSYPSGEQFF. The CDR3 DNA sequence: TGTGCCAGCAGCTCCTATCCTAGTGGCGAGCAGTTCTTC.

The gene calls are TRBV20-1 and TRBJ1-5, with D possibly matching TRBD1 (6 bases). This CDR3 contains 15 residues. Germline lookup yields CDR1 DFQATT and CDR2 SNEGSKA (reference sequence). Trimming cost V 1 base and J 2 bases, with 12 bases left between them. The CDR3: CSARVSRGGNQPQHF. Written as DNA, the CDR3 is TGCAGTGCTAGAGTTAGCAGGGGAGGCAATCAGCCCCAGCATTTT.

Regarding this clonotype: This clone may be a read error of a much larger clone one base away. This chain uses TRBV7-2 with TRBJ1-4; possible D gene TRBD1, 6 bases. The CDR3 contains 18 residues. Germline CDR1 SGHTA, CDR2 FQGNSA. CDR3 protein: CSSSLVLRGTATNEKLFF. The CDR3 coding sequence is TGTTCCAGCAGCTTAGTGTTAAGGGGGACTGCAACTAATGAAAAACTGTTTTTT.

With respect to this clonotype: This likely comes from a read error, as the CDR3 has no conserved phenylalanine or tryptophan at its end. The chain employs TRBV6-2 or TRBV6-3 and TRBJ2-7; 9 bases map to TRBD1. This CDR3 is 16 amino acids long. Germline V lookup: CDR1 MNHEY, CDR2 SVGEGT. The trim removed 0 bases at V and 4 bases at J, leaving 7 bases unmatched. CDR3 DNA sequence: TGTGCCAGCAGTTACTCGATGGACAGGGGAAGATACGAGCAGTACTTA. Translation gives CASSYSMDRGRYEQYL.

In this sample, this clonotype turned up once. The junction departs from the called germline gene at one end, perhaps through a read error. The chain links TRBV6-2 or TRBV6-3 to TRBJ2-3; 11 bases are shared with TRBD2. The CDR3 spans 16 residues. The germline V gene encodes CDR1 MNHEY and CDR2 SVGEGT. CDR3 DNA sequence: TGTGCCAGCAGTTACCGTAGCGGGGGGGCCGGAGATATGCAGTATTTT. Translated, it gives CASSYRSGGAGDMQYF.

The V and J genes are TRBV15 and TRBJ1-6, with TRBD1 identical over 8 bases. Germline lookup yields CDR1 LNHNV and CDR2 YYDKDF (reference sequence). The CDR3 has 17 amino acids. With 0 bases clipped from V and 10 bases from J, the junction kept 11 bases outside the gene matches. The CDR3 DNA reads TGTGCCACCAGCAGAGACCGCCCAGGGGGCCCGAGGTCACCCCTCCACTTT. It translates to CATSRDRPGGPRSPLHF. Variable domain in full (rest from reference TRBV15 and TRBJ1-6): DAMVIQNPRYQVTQFGKPVTLSCSQTLNHNVMYWYQQKSSQAPKLLFHYYDKDFNNEADTPDNFQSRRPNTSFCFLDIRSPGLGDTAMYLCATSRDRPGGPRSPLHFGNGTRLTVT.

This clonotype was counted many times. The chain carries TRBV12-3 or TRBV12-4 and TRBJ1-1, with a tentative D call TRBD1 (5 bases). The germline V and J ends were trimmed by 2 bases and 7 bases, with 23 bases remaining between them. The CDR3 covers 17 residues. CDR3 nucleotides: TGTGCCAGCAGTTTAAGGACAACGGAATTCGGTCCCTTTGAAGCTTTCTTT. Amino acid sequence: CASSLRTTEFGPFEAFF.

A word on this clonotype: One end of the junction varies from germline; a read error may be responsible. This sequence joins TRBV5-5 and TRBJ2-7; D is ambiguous. Germline V gives CDR1 SGHKS, CDR2 YYEKEE (reference sequence). This CDR3 spans 12 amino acids. The CDR3 nucleotides read TGTGCCAGCAGCTCAAATCCCTACGAGCAGGACTTC. Its protein product is CASSSNPYEQDF. The variable domain in full, completed from reference TRBV5-5 and TRBJ2-7, reads DAGVTQSPTHLIKTRGQQVTLRCSPISGHKSVSWYQQVLGQGPQFIFQYYEKEERGRGNFPDRFSARQFPNYSSELNVNALLLGDSALYLCASSSNPYEQDFGPGTRLTVT.

V usage is TRBV2 and J usage is TRBJ2-1, with 11 bases aligning to TRBD2. J gave up 8 bases and V 6 bases, and 3 bases lay outside the gene matches. The CDR3 totals 13 residues. Germline lookup yields CDR1 SNHLY and CDR2 FYNNEI. CDR3 loop: CASRTSGEDEQFF. The CDR3 region has the DNA TGTGCCAGCAGGACTAGCGGGGAGGATGAGCAGTTCTTC. Supplemented by reference TRBV2 and TRBJ2-1, the full variable domain reads EPEVTQTPSHQVTQMGQEVILRCVPISNHLYFYWYRQILGQKVEFLVSFYNNEISEKSEIFDDQFSVERPDGSNFTLKIRSTKLEDSAMYFCASRTSGEDEQFFGPGTRLTVL.

The V gene is TRBV18, the J gene TRBJ2-1, with D uncertain. This CDR3 is built from 15 residues. Germline V CDR1 and CDR2: KGHSH, LQKENI. Trimming took off 3 bases at V and 4 bases at J, with 13 bases between the two ends. CDR3 in amino acids: CASSPAQQQYNEQFF. The CDR3, as DNA: TGTGCCAGCTCACCGGCACAACAACAATACAATGAGCAGTTCTTC. The full variable domain, completed using reference TRBV18 and TRBJ2-1, is NAGVMQNPRHLVRRRGQEARLRCSPMKGHSHVYWYRQLPEEGLKFMVYLQKENIIDESGMPKERFSAEFPKEGPSILRIQQVVRGDSAAYFCASSPAQQQYNEQFFGPGTRLTVL.

This clonotype has a handful of counts. V gene TRBV28 combines with J gene TRBJ2-2, with TRBD2 identical over 8 bases. Germline V gene data show CDR1 as MDHEN and CDR2 as SYDVKM. This CDR3 contains 14 residues. Unmatched junction bases numbered 10, after V lost 10 bases and J lost 6 bases. In DNA form, the CDR3 reads TGTGCCATCGAAGCCCGGACTAGCTCCGGGGAGCTGTTTTTT. Translated: CAIEARTSSGELFF.

This clonotype was detected ten times or more. The chain has TRBV7-2 and TRBJ2-1; TRBD1 matches 7 bases. The V and J ends lost 3 bases and 4 bases, in that order; junction bases with no gene match: 6. CDR1 is SGHTA, CDR2 FQGNSA, per germline. The length of the CDR3 is 15 residues. CDR3 nucleotides: TGTGCCAGCAGCTTTTTGCCGGGACAGTACAATGAGCAGTTCTTC. This gives the protein CASSFLPGQYNEQFF.

Worth noting for this clonotype: This clone may be a read error of a much larger clone one base away. The chain couples TRBV7-6 to TRBJ2-5; TRBD2 agrees at 7 bases. This CDR3 has 15 amino acids. Germline CDR1 reads SGHVS; CDR2 reads FNYEAQ. Trimming at V came to 7 bases and at J to 3 bases, leaving 11 bases not matched to a gene. As DNA, the CDR3 is TGTGCCAGCACCGAATGGGGAGGGTGGAAAGAGACCCAGTACTTC. This codes for CASTEWGGWKETQYF.

This clonotype has ten or more counts. This chain connects TRBV7-2 to TRBJ1-1; D uncertain. Germline CDR1 reads SGHTA; CDR2 reads FQGNSA. The CDR3 contains 19 residues. Trimming took 1 base from V and 4 from J, leaving 25 bases between them. CDR3 loop: CASSLEPFRPDGTPTEAFF. CDR3 coding DNA: TGTGCCAGCAGCTTAGAGCCCTTCCGCCCGGACGGTACGCCCACTGAAGCTTTCTTT.

This clonotype was found many times. The chain employs TRBV7-2 and TRBJ1-1, with D maybe TRBD1 (5 bases). Deletions cut 5 bases from V and 2 bases from J, with 18 bases between. Per germline, CDR1 SGHTA and CDR2 FQGNSA. The CDR3 runs 16 residues. CDR3 DNA sequence: TGTGCCAGCAGCCTTAGATGGGACCGAGTTAACACTGAAGCTTTCTTT. It encodes CASSLRWDRVNTEAFF.

In this sample, this clonotype turned up a few times. The genes are TRBV20-1 and TRBJ2-7; tentatively, D is TRBD1 (6 bases). The CDR3 spans 14 residues. Germline loops: CDR1 DFQATT, CDR2 SNEGSKA (reference sequence). The ends were cut back, 2 bases at V and 3 bases at J, with 14 bases in the middle. The CDR3 loop reads CSARRWTDSYEQYF. The CDR3 DNA reads as TGCAGTGCTAGACGATGGACAGACAGCTACGAGCAGTACTTC.

At least ten counts were recorded for this clonotype. V gene TRBV7-8 combines with J gene TRBJ1-4; TRBD1 agrees at 9 bases. J was trimmed by 7 bases and V by 6 bases; bases with no gene match: 6. The CDR3 loop spans 14 amino acids. Per the germline V gene, CDR1 is SGHVS and CDR2 is FQNEAQ. The CDR3 protein is CASSTDRGREKLFF. The CDR3 DNA sequence: TGTGCCAGCAGTACGGACAGGGGACGTGAAAAACTGTTTTTT.

This clonotype was picked up a small number of times. The rearrangement links TRBV28 to TRBJ2-7; D remains ambiguous. CDR1 and CDR2 (germline): MDHEN, SYDVKM. Trimming shortened V by 3 bases and J by 0 bases, and 6 bases separated the two germline ends. This CDR3 has 13 amino acids. CDR3 region: CASSFDNSYEQYF. The CDR3 DNA is TGTGCCAGCAGTTTCGATAACTCCTACGAGCAGTACTTC.

J is TRBJ1-2 and V is TRBV6-5; 12 nucleotides agree with TRBD1. CDR1 MNHEY and CDR2 SVGAGI come from the germline V gene. V lost 2 bases to trimming and J lost 5 bases; unmatched junction nucleotides: 6. CDR3 length: 16 amino acids. The CDR3 coding sequence is TGTGCCAGCAGTTACCTTCCGGGACAGGGGGCTTATGGCTACACCTTC. This translates into CASSYLPGQGAYGYTF.

This sequence joins TRBV7-7 and TRBJ1-1, with 8 bases identical to TRBD1. V lost 10 bases and J lost 9; bases outside the gene matches: 7. Germline CDR1 is SSHAT and CDR2 is FNYEAQ (reference sequence). This CDR3 region has 11 residues. CDR3 in amino acids: CATFGQGQAFF. The CDR3 region has the DNA TGTGCCACCTTCGGACAGGGCCAAGCTTTCTTT.

The chain uses TRBV19 and TRBJ2-3, with 8 bases aligning to TRBD1. This CDR3 spans 14 amino acids. The germline CDR1 and CDR2 sequences are LNHDA and SQIVND (reference sequence). With V trimmed by 5 bases and J by 5 bases, 6 bases remained unmatched. CDR3: CASSEAGGVDTQYF. The CDR3 coding sequence is TGTGCCAGTAGTGAGGCAGGGGGCGTAGATACGCAGTATTTT. Using reference TRBV19 and TRBJ2-3 for the parts outside the CDR3, the full variable domain is DGGITQSPKYLFRKEGQNVTLSCEQNLNHDAMYWYRQDPGQGLRLIYYSQIVNDFQKGDIAEGYSVSREKKESFPLTVTSAQKNPTAFYLCASSEAGGVDTQYFGPGTRLTVL.

This clonotype has more than one count but fewer than ten. The chain carries TRBV7-9 and TRBJ2-7, with D maybe TRBD1 (6 bases). The CDR3 loop spans 13 amino acids. Germline CDR1 is SEHNR and CDR2 is FQNEAQ (reference sequence). Deletions cut 8 bases from V and 2 bases from J, with 13 bases between. The CDR3 sequence: CASQTTGTYEQYF. Written as DNA, the CDR3 is TGTGCCAGCCAGACGACAGGCACCTACGAGCAGTACTTC.

This clonotype turned up a few times. The chain combines TRBV20-1 with TRBJ2-5; TRBD2 might be the D (5 bases). Germline values: CDR1 DFQATT, CDR2 SNEGSKA (reference sequence). This CDR3 has 12 residues. V lost 1 base to trimming and J lost 3 bases, with 6 bases between them. The CDR3 region has the DNA TGCAGTGCTAGAGTGGGAGAAGAGACCCAGTACTTC. Its protein product is CSARVGEETQYF.

This clonotype was found a few times. The V call is TRBV12-3 or TRBV12-4, the J call TRBJ2-7; TRBD1 matches at 7 bases. V trimming: 6 bases; J trimming: 6 bases; junction bases outside the gene matches: 11. There are 14 residues in the CDR3. CDR3 in amino acids: CASRSRDSMGEQYF. Here the CDR3 DNA reads TGTGCCAGCAGATCTAGGGACAGCATGGGCGAGCAGTACTTC.